The 9 T cell receptor beta chains reported below all come from one sample, sequenced in a study of cytomegalovirus exposure and HLA in healthy donors. It was with 60 Vbeta and 13 Jbeta primers that the PCR ran. Assay used: immunoSEQ multiplex PCR; TCRdb lists only in-frame clones, some missing. Of 150,000 to 200,000 clones in the sample, over 80% were seen once. Sequencing was performed on PBMCs. The receptors shown here come from a man aged 45-65 years in good health and CMV-seropositive.

For this clone: Germline and junction disagree at one end, which may indicate a read error. J is TRBJ2-5 and V is TRBV15, with D possibly being TRBD1 (6 bases). Germline V gene sequence: CDR1 LNHNV, CDR2 YYDKDF (reference sequence). The CDR3 is 13 amino acids. CDR3 protein: CATGRDMGETQYF. Written as DNA, the CDR3 is TGTGCCACCGGCAGGGACATGGGGGAGACCCAGTACTTC.

The V gene is TRBV6-1, the J gene TRBJ2-5; TRBD1 aligns across 7 bases. Germline CDR1 MNHNS, CDR2 SASEGT. The CDR3 has 12 residues. The V and J ends lost 6 bases and 5 bases, in that order; junction bases with no gene match: 3. CDR3: CASSRQGETQYF. The DNA of the CDR3 is TGTGCCAGCAGCAGACAGGGCGAGACCCAGTACTTC.

The chain carries TRBV6-1 and TRBJ1-3; maybe TRBD1 (5 bases). The V and J ends lost 4 bases and 3 bases respectively, with 10 bases between them. Germline V gene data show CDR1 as MNHNS and CDR2 as SASEGT. The CDR3 loop spans 14 amino acids. The CDR3 loop reads CASSAKGDGNTIYF. The CDR3 DNA reads as TGTGCCAGCAGTGCTAAAGGGGATGGAAACACCATATATTTT.

As DNA, the CDR3 is TGCAGCGTCCAGACAGGGGGCTATGGCTACACCTTC. Translation: CSVQTGGYGYTF. The chain joins TRBV29-1 to TRBJ1-2; TRBD1 matches at 9 bases. The CDR3 sequence is 12 residues long. Per germline, CDR1 SQVTM and CDR2 ANQGSEA. V gave up 6 bases and J gave up 4 bases; unmatched junction bases: 3.

This chain connects TRBV11-2 to TRBJ1-3; possibly TRBD1 for D (6 bases). The CDR3 runs 16 residues. Germline V gene lookup returns CDR1 SGHAT and CDR2 FQNNGV. V was pared by 3 bases and J by 4 bases, with 16 bases between. Here the CDR3 DNA reads TGTGCCAGCAGCTTGAGGGGACACGCAAAAGGAAACACCATATATTTT. Encoded protein: CASSLRGHAKGNTIYF.

The chain links TRBV30 to TRBJ2-2; TRBD2 agrees at 8 bases. The CDR3 spans 16 residues. Germline CDR1 is GTSNPN and CDR2 is SVGIG (reference sequence). V gave up 0 bases and J gave up 1 base; unmatched junction bases: 4. This CDR3 reads CAWSVQGLGNTGELFF. The CDR3 DNA follows: TGTGCCTGGAGTGTACAGGGACTAGGGAACACCGGGGAGCTGTTTTTT.

This chain joins TRBV15 and TRBJ2-7; the D gene is possibly TRBD2 (5 bases). Germline V gene data show CDR1 as LNHNV and CDR2 as YYDKDF (reference sequence). The CDR3 contains 12 residues. Trimming shortened V by 1 base and J by 6 bases, and 7 bases separated the two germline ends. The CDR3 sequence: CATSRVEGEQYF. Here the CDR3 DNA reads TGTGCCACCAGCAGAGTAGAGGGCGAGCAGTACTTC.

This chain links TRBV21-1 with TRBJ2-3; the tabulated D call, TRBD2, remains unverified against the DNA. TRBV21-1 is a documented pseudogene. CDR3 length: 15 residues. The chain's CDR3 is CASSKKSLSTDTQYF. The CDR3, as DNA: TGTGCCAGCAGCAAAAAATCTCTTTCCACAGATACGCAGTATTTT.

The V and J genes are TRBV9 and TRBJ2-7, with 7 bases fitting TRBD1. CDR1 SGDLS and CDR2 YYNGEE come from the germline V gene. With V trimmed by 0 bases and J by 7 bases, 10 bases remained unmatched. The CDR3 totals 15 residues. The CDR3 bases are TGTGCCAGCAGCGTAGATGGGCGAGCAGGGGGTGAGCAGTACTTC. This codes for CASSVDGRAGGEQYF. Based on the CDR3 plus reference TRBV9 and TRBJ2-7, the full variable domain is DSGVTQTPKHLITATGQRVTLRCSPRSGDLSVYWYQQSLDQGLQFLIQYYNGEERAKGNILERFSAQQFPDLHSELNLSSLELGDSALYFCASSVDGRAGGEQYFGPGTRLTVT.